The 19 T cell receptor beta chains below were found in one sample sequenced in a study of blood T cell repertoires in COVID-19. The assay was immunoSEQ multiplex PCR, and TCRdb's table has in-frame clones only and misses some. The data contain around 110,000 clones, about 80% of them singletons. The sample was peripheral blood. All receptors come from a man aged 70-80 years with active or convalescent COVID-19.

The gene calls are TRBV4-3 and TRBJ1-6; D might be TRBD1 (6 bases). This CDR3 comprises 15 residues. Deletions cut 0 bases from V and 8 bases from J, with 11 bases between. Germline CDR1 and CDR2: LGHNA and YSLEER. The CDR3 sequence is CASSQDPGEHSPLHF. In nucleotides, the CDR3 is TGCGCCAGCAGCCAAGACCCAGGGGAGCATTCACCCCTCCACTTT.

The rearrangement joins TRBV3-1 (or the pseudogene TRBV3-2) to TRBJ1-6; no clear D. Trimming left V 4 bases short and J 8 bases short, with 15 bases between. This CDR3 comprises 15 residues. Germline V gives CDR1 LGHDT, CDR2 YNNKEL (reference sequence). The CDR3 bases are TGTGCCAGCAGCCCTTACGCGATACCGGATTCACCCCTCCACTTT. Its translation is CASSPYAIPDSPLHF.

In regard to this clone: The junction differs from germline at one of its ends, possibly a read error. The CDR3 nucleotides are TGTGCCAGCACCTTGCCGGGGGTTTGGAGCACAGATACGCAGTATTTT. Translated: CASTLPGVWSTDTQYF. The rearrangement links TRBV5-6 to TRBJ2-3; perhaps TRBD2 as D (6 bases). The CDR3 is 16 residues long. The germline gives CDR1 SGHDT, CDR2 YYEEEE.

The chain recombines TRBV19 with TRBJ2-3, with D perhaps matching TRBD1 (6 bases). Trimming took off 3 bases at V and 5 bases at J, with 12 bases between the two ends. From germline, CDR1 is LNHDA and CDR2 SQIVND (reference sequence). This CDR3 has 14 amino acids. The CDR3 DNA reads as TGTGCCAGTAGTATTTGGGCAGGGGAAGATACGCAGTATTTT. It translates to CASSIWAGEDTQYF.

V and J are TRBV7-9 and TRBJ1-1; 11 bases agree with TRBD1. Germline V gives CDR1 SEHNR, CDR2 FQNEAQ (reference sequence). CDR3 length: 15 amino acids. V was pared by 1 base and J by 3 bases, with 1 base of the junction left unmatched. CDR3 residues: CASSLEDRGHTEAFF. The CDR3 nucleotides read TGTGCCAGCAGCTTAGAGGACAGGGGGCACACTGAAGCTTTCTTT.

The J gene is TRBJ2-3, the V gene TRBV7-3; 8 nucleotides match TRBD2. This CDR3 is 19 amino acids long. CDR1 is SGHTA, CDR2 FQGTGA, per germline. V trimming: 1 base; J trimming: 0 bases; junction bases outside the gene matches: 12. The CDR3 bases are TGTGCCAGCAGCTTAAGGGGGTTAAGCGGGGGACCCAGCACAGATACGCAGTATTTT. This gives the protein CASSLRGLSGGPSTDTQYF.

The V gene is TRBV18, the J gene TRBJ1-1; D call uncertain. Germline V lookup: CDR1 KGHSH, CDR2 LQKENI. This CDR3 is 14 amino acids long. The V gene lost 3 bases and the J gene lost 5 bases, with 13 bases spanning the gap. In DNA form, the CDR3 reads TGTGCCAGCTCACCCGTGAGGGTAGAAACTGAAGCTTTCTTT. Translating it yields CASSPVRVETEAFF.

V and J are TRBV6-5 and TRBJ1-1; the D is unclear. Between the trimmed V and J ends, which lost 6 bases and 5 bases, there was a span of 19 bases. The CDR3 contains 15 residues. CDR1 is MNHEY, CDR2 SVGAGI, per germline. CDR3 in amino acids: CASRIRSRSGTEAFF. CDR3 nucleotide sequence: TGTGCCAGCAGAATAAGGTCCCGATCGGGTACTGAAGCTTTCTTT.

This chain links TRBV7-9 with TRBJ1-1, with D possibly matching TRBD1 (5 bases). Trimming shortened V by 1 base and J by 5 bases, and 8 bases separated the two germline ends. Germline CDR1 is SEHNR and CDR2 is FQNEAQ (reference sequence). The CDR3 length is 13 residues. As DNA, the CDR3 is TGTGCCAGCAGCTTAGGGGAGGGGACTGAAGCTTTCTTT. This codes for CASSLGEGTEAFF.

The J gene is TRBJ2-5, the V gene TRBV3-1 (or the pseudogene TRBV3-2); 7 bases match TRBD2. Germline V lookup: CDR1 LGHDT, CDR2 YNNKEL (reference sequence). After removal of 1 base from V and 4 bases from J, the junction contained 9 bases not matched to a gene. The CDR3 runs to 16 residues. The CDR3 DNA follows: TGTGCCAGCAGCCAAGGCGGGGGAGGCCGGTTAGAGACCCAGTACTTC. Translation gives CASSQGGGGRLETQYF.

The chain combines TRBV6-2 or TRBV6-3 with TRBJ2-2; TRBD1 matches at 11 bases. This CDR3 is 15 amino acids long. V lost 5 bases, J lost 7 bases, and 6 bases stayed unmatched. The V gene's germline CDR1 is MNHEY and CDR2 SVGEGT. CDR3 nucleotides: TGTGCCAGCAGTCGAGGGACAGGGGGACACGGGGAGCTGTTTTTT. It codes for CASSRGTGGHGELFF.

The chain recombines TRBV4-1 with TRBJ2-7; 9 bases fit TRBD1. This CDR3 is built from 15 residues. V shed 5 bases, J shed 1 base, and the junction held 6 bases outside the gene matches. Germline CDR1 is MGHRA and CDR2 is YSYEKL. The CDR3 nucleotides read TGCGCCAGCAGCTATCGACAGGGGGATTCCTACGAGCAGTACTTC. Protein: CASSYRQGDSYEQYF.

V usage is TRBV5-6 and J usage is TRBJ2-5, with D perhaps TRBD1 (6 bases). Trimming took 4 bases from V and 3 from J, leaving 19 bases between them. This CDR3 has 16 amino acids. CDR1 is SGHDT and CDR2 is YYEEEE in the germline V gene. The CDR3 sequence: CASSGAGDPYEETQYF. The CDR3 nucleotides are TGTGCCAGCAGCGGGGCAGGGGATCCATATGAAGAGACCCAGTACTTC. Using reference TRBV5-6 and TRBJ2-5 for the parts outside the CDR3, the full variable domain is DAGVTQSPTHLIKTRGQQVTLRCSPKSGHDTVSWYQQALGQGPQFIFQYYEEEERQRGNFPDRFSGHQFPNYSSELNVNALLLGDSALYLCASSGAGDPYEETQYFGPGTRLLVL.

The V gene is TRBV28, the J gene TRBJ1-2; 10 bases align to TRBD1. Per germline, CDR1 MDHEN and CDR2 SYDVKM. V dropped 6 bases and J dropped 7; count of bases not matched to a gene: 11. The CDR3 is 15 amino acids. The CDR3 sequence: CASSPSRDRGFGYTF. As DNA, the CDR3 is TGTGCCAGCAGCCCGAGCAGGGACAGGGGCTTTGGCTACACCTTC.

The V call is TRBV30, the J call TRBJ1-2, with D unclear. Between the trimmed V and J ends, which lost 0 bases and 6 bases, there was a span of 5 bases. The germline V gene encodes CDR1 GTSNPN and CDR2 SVGIG (reference sequence). The CDR3 contains 11 residues. The CDR3 reads CAWSVRDGYTF. The CDR3 DNA follows: TGTGCCTGGAGTGTACGGGATGGCTACACCTTC.

This clone was seen many times. The chain has TRBV5-1 and TRBJ2-2, with TRBD1 as a possible D gene (5 bases). Between the trimmed V and J ends, which lost 0 bases and 0 bases, there was a span of 6 bases. The germline CDR1 and CDR2 sequences are SGHRS and YFSETQ. This CDR3 is 15 amino acids long. CDR3 protein: CASSLDRSNTGELFF. The DNA of the CDR3 is TGCGCCAGCAGCTTGGACAGGTCGAACACCGGGGAGCTGTTTTTT.

This chain links TRBV5-4 with TRBJ1-4; D might be TRBD1 (6 bases). Germline assignment: CDR1 SGHNT and CDR2 YYREEE (reference sequence). The ends were cut back, 4 bases at V and 5 bases at J, with 18 bases in the middle. This CDR3 region has 16 residues. Written as DNA, the CDR3 is TGTGCCAGCAGCAGCAACAGAGGGACACCGAATGAAAAACTGTTTTTT. The encoded protein is CASSSNRGTPNEKLFF.

This clone was recorded only once. This chain joins TRBV2 and TRBJ1-2; D unresolved. V was shortened by 7 bases and J by 7 bases, with 10 bases between the two germline ends. Germline V lookup: CDR1 SNHLY, CDR2 FYNNEI. The CDR3 spans 11 residues. The CDR3 is CASTLGFGYTF. CDR3 nucleotides: TGTGCCAGCACCCTGGGCTTTGGCTACACCTTC. The full variable domain, its missing parts supplied by reference TRBV2 and TRBJ1-2, is EPEVTQTPSHQVTQMGQEVILRCVPISNHLYFYWYRQILGQKVEFLVSFYNNEISEKSEIFDDQFSVERPDGSNFTLKIRSTKLEDSAMYFCASTLGFGYTFGSGTRLTVV.

The rearrangement joins TRBV19 to TRBJ1-2, with 11 bases identical to TRBD1. J gave up 2 bases and V 3 bases, and 5 bases lay outside the gene matches. The CDR3 extends over 16 amino acids. CDR1 LNHDA and CDR2 SQIVND come from the germline V gene (reference sequence). CDR3 bases: TGTGCCAGTAGTATGAGGGGACAGGGGGAGAACTATGGCTACACCTTC. Translation gives CASSMRGQGENYGYTF.